A selection of T cell receptor beta chains follows, all from one sample in a study of blood T cell repertoires in COVID-19. Produced via immunoSEQ multiplex PCR; TCRdb's table is partial and in-frame only. This table has a few hundred thousand clones, roughly 87% appearing once. The specimen was PBMCs or T cells enriched from blood (not recorded which). These receptors originate from a woman younger than 45 who had recovered from COVID-19. The CDR3 runs from the conserved cysteine through the conserved F or W. Each record gives: clone size, V gene, J gene, D gene, CDR3 protein, CDR3 DNA. The D gene is left open where the match is weak. The listing skips clone size in some rows; elsewhere it reads once, few, many or a size class.

clone size: -
V gene: TRBV14
J gene: TRBJ1-2
D gene: -
CDR3 protein: CASSQDLRGYGYTF
CDR3 DNA: TGTGCCAGCAGCCAAGATCTCAGGGGCTATGGCTACACCTTC

clone size: -
V gene: TRBV12-3/TRBV12-4
J gene: TRBJ1-1
D gene: -
CDR3 protein: CASSSRQDSEAFF
CDR3 DNA: TGTGCCAGCAGTTCTCGCCAGGACTCTGAAGCTTTCTTT

clone size: -
V gene: TRBV6-5
J gene: TRBJ2-5
D gene: TRBD1
CDR3 protein: CASSEPGQSLTQYF
CDR3 DNA: TGTGCCAGCAGCGAGCCGGGACAGTCCCTGACCCAGTACTTC

clone size: -
V gene: TRBV2
J gene: TRBJ2-2
D gene: TRBD1
CDR3 protein: CASSEVGQGNTGELFF
CDR3 DNA: TGTGCCAGCAGTGAAGTCGGACAGGGGAACACCGGGGAGCTGTTTTTT

clone size: -
V gene: TRBV9
J gene: TRBJ2-3
D gene: TRBD2
CDR3 protein: CASSPQAGEPGNTQYF
CDR3 DNA: TGTGCCAGCAGCCCCCAAGCGGGGGAGCCCGGGAATACGCAGTATTTT

clone size: -
V gene: TRBV6-4
J gene: TRBJ2-2
D gene: -
CDR3 protein: CASSDSRENTGELFF
CDR3 DNA: TGTGCCAGCAGTGACTCCAGGGAAAACACCGGGGAGCTGTTTTTT

clone size: -
V gene: TRBV19
J gene: TRBJ1-1
D gene: -
CDR3 protein: CASCRWESTEAFF
CDR3 DNA: TGTGCCAGTTGTAGGTGGGAGAGCACTGAAGCTTTCTTT

clone size: -
V gene: TRBV24-1
J gene: TRBJ2-2
D gene: TRBD1
CDR3 protein: CATDPGTGGLNTGELFF
CDR3 DNA: TGTGCCACTGATCCCGGGACAGGGGGACTGAACACCGGGGAGCTGTTTTTT

clone size: -
V gene: TRBV9
J gene: TRBJ2-3
D gene: TRBD1
CDR3 protein: CASSATGGFTDTQYF
CDR3 DNA: TGTGCCAGCAGCGCCACAGGGGGATTCACAGATACGCAGTATTTT

clone size: -
V gene: TRBV27
J gene: TRBJ2-2
D gene: TRBD2
CDR3 protein: CASSTSGGASGELFF
CDR3 DNA: TGTGCCAGCAGTACTAGCGGGGGGGCTTCCGGGGAGCTGTTTTTT

clone size: -
V gene: TRBV10-3
J gene: TRBJ2-7
D gene: TRBD2
CDR3 protein: CATRGGEQYF
CDR3 DNA: TGTGCCACGCGGGGGGGCGAGCAGTACTTC

clone size: -
V gene: TRBV28
J gene: TRBJ1-1
D gene: -
CDR3 protein: CASREQMNTEAFF
CDR3 DNA: TGTGCCAGCCGGGAGCAAATGAACACTGAAGCTTTCTTT

clone size: -
V gene: TRBV7-9
J gene: TRBJ1-6
D gene: -
CDR3 protein: CASSRIRLEALHF
CDR3 DNA: TGTGCCAGCAGTCGGATTCGCTTAGAGGCCCTCCACTTT

clone size: once
V gene: TRBV7-2
J gene: TRBJ1-1
D gene: -
CDR3 protein: CASSSPPGSGTEAFF
CDR3 DNA: TGTGCCAGCAGCTCCCCGCCGGGGTCTGGAACTGAAGCTTTCTTT

clone size: -
V gene: TRBV19
J gene: TRBJ2-3
D gene: -
CDR3 protein: CASTKGGEVTDTQYF
CDR3 DNA: TGTGCCAGTACCAAGGGCGGGGAAGTCACAGATACGCAGTATTTT

clone size: -
V gene: TRBV25-1
J gene: TRBJ2-5
D gene: TRBD2
CDR3 protein: CASSAGGETQYF
CDR3 DNA: TGTGCCAGCAGTGCGGGGGGGGAGACCCAGTACTTC

clone size: few
V gene: TRBV3-1/TRBV3-2
J gene: TRBJ2-1
D gene: TRBD2
CDR3 protein: CASTFSGGADNEQFF
CDR3 DNA: TGTGCCAGCACCTTTAGCGGGGGGGCTGACAATGAGCAGTTCTTC

clone size: -
V gene: TRBV7-9
J gene: TRBJ2-1
D gene: TRBD2
CDR3 protein: CASSKGTSGTYNEQFF
CDR3 DNA: TGTGCCAGCAGCAAAGGGACTAGCGGGACCTACAATGAGCAGTTCTTC

clone size: -
V gene: TRBV19
J gene: TRBJ2-1
D gene: -
CDR3 protein: CASSALTYEQFF
CDR3 DNA: TGTGCCAGTAGCGCTTTGACATATGAGCAGTTCTTC

clone size: -
V gene: TRBV28
J gene: TRBJ2-3
D gene: -
CDR3 protein: CASSSRRVTDTQYF
CDR3 DNA: TGTGCCAGCAGTTCCCGTCGGGTCACAGATACGCAGTATTTT

clone size: few
V gene: TRBV7-8
J gene: TRBJ1-3
D gene: -
CDR3 protein: CASSSGRVGGNTIYF
CDR3 DNA: TGTGCCAGCAGCTCTGGCAGGGTGGGAGGAAACACCATATATTTT

clone size: -
V gene: TRBV7-2
J gene: TRBJ2-3
D gene: TRBD2
CDR3 protein: CASRLAGARTDTQYF
CDR3 DNA: TGTGCCAGCAGGTTAGCGGGGGCCCGCACAGATACGCAGTATTTT

clone size: -
V gene: TRBV4-1
J gene: TRBJ2-2
D gene: TRBD2
CDR3 protein: CASSHASGGANTGELFF
CDR3 DNA: TGCGCCAGCAGCCACGCTAGCGGGGGGGCGAACACCGGGGAGCTGTTTTTT

clone size: -
V gene: TRBV2
J gene: TRBJ1-4
D gene: TRBD1
CDR3 protein: CASSVLSTGDGEKLFF
CDR3 DNA: TGTGCCAGCAGTGTACTGTCGACAGGGGATGGTGAAAAACTGTTTTTT

clone size: -
V gene: TRBV11-3
J gene: TRBJ1-2
D gene: TRBD1
CDR3 protein: CASSISPLRDRVYGYTF
CDR3 DNA: TGTGCCAGCAGCATTAGCCCCCTCCGGGACAGGGTATATGGCTACACCTTC

clone size: once
V gene: TRBV2
J gene: TRBJ1-2
D gene: -
CDR3 protein: CASSGQGLDGYTF
CDR3 DNA: TGTGCCAGCAGTGGCCAGGGATTGGATGGCTACACCTTC

clone size: -
V gene: TRBV28
J gene: TRBJ1-1
D gene: -
CDR3 protein: CASSGGPTNTEAFF
CDR3 DNA: TGTGCCAGCAGCGGGGGTCCGACGAACACTGAAGCTTTCTTT

clone size: -
V gene: TRBV9
J gene: TRBJ2-7
D gene: TRBD2
CDR3 protein: CASSEAPGTSLSKQYF
CDR3 DNA: TGTGCCAGCAGCGAGGCCCCCGGGACTAGCCTTTCCAAGCAGTACTTC

clone size: -
V gene: TRBV12-3/TRBV12-4
J gene: TRBJ1-2
D gene: TRBD1
CDR3 protein: CASSFGQGAGYTF
CDR3 DNA: TGTGCCAGCAGTTTCGGGCAGGGGGCGGGCTACACCTTC

clone size: -
V gene: TRBV19
J gene: TRBJ1-2
D gene: -
CDR3 protein: CASKTFQMTHGYTF
CDR3 DNA: TGTGCCAGTAAAACCTTCCAAATGACTCATGGCTACACCTTC

clone size: -
V gene: TRBV3-1/TRBV3-2
J gene: TRBJ1-1
D gene: TRBD1
CDR3 protein: CASSPRDRGGFTEAFF
CDR3 DNA: TGTGCCAGCAGCCCCCGGGACAGGGGTGGGTTTACTGAAGCTTTCTTT

clone size: -
V gene: TRBV5-8
J gene: TRBJ1-2
D gene: -
CDR3 protein: CASSPTGHYGYTF
CDR3 DNA: TGTGCCAGCAGCCCCACAGGACACTATGGCTACACCTTC

clone size: -
V gene: TRBV6-1
J gene: TRBJ1-1
D gene: -
CDR3 protein: CASSEGAGLNTEAFF
CDR3 DNA: TGTGCCAGCAGTGAAGGGGCAGGGCTGAACACTGAAGCTTTCTTT

clone size: -
V gene: TRBV7-2
J gene: TRBJ2-7
D gene: TRBD1
CDR3 protein: CASSLMVGQPYEQYF
CDR3 DNA: TGTGCCAGCAGCCTGATGGTGGGACAGCCCTACGAGCAGTACTTC

clone size: -
V gene: TRBV21-1
J gene: TRBJ1-5
D gene: -
CDR3 protein: CASSPPCGGAHQPQHF
CDR3 DNA: TGTGCCAGCAGCCCACCCTGTGGGGGGGCTCATCAGCCCCAGCATTTT

clone size: -
V gene: TRBV20-1
J gene: TRBJ2-2
D gene: -
CDR3 protein: CSAQDQRELFF
CDR3 DNA: TGCAGTGCTCAGGATCAACGGGAGCTGTTTTTT

clone size: -
V gene: TRBV28
J gene: TRBJ2-7
D gene: TRBD2
CDR3 protein: CASSQRLAGTYEQYF
CDR3 DNA: TGTGCCAGCAGTCAAAGACTAGCGGGGACCTACGAGCAGTACTTC

clone size: -
V gene: TRBV2
J gene: TRBJ2-5
D gene: -
CDR3 protein: CASSEILLPGTQYF
CDR3 DNA: TGTGCCAGCAGTGAAATTTTGCTGCCAGGGACCCAGTACTTC

clone size: -
V gene: TRBV30
J gene: TRBJ1-6
D gene: TRBD1
CDR3 protein: CAWSGQGNSPLHF
CDR3 DNA: TGTGCCTGGTCGGGACAGGGGAATTCACCCCTCCACTTT

clone size: -
V gene: TRBV10-1
J gene: TRBJ2-1
D gene: -
CDR3 protein: CASSEAGPFNEQFF
CDR3 DNA: TGCGCCAGCAGTGAGGCAGGCCCTTTCAATGAGCAGTTCTTC

clone size: -
V gene: TRBV11-2
J gene: TRBJ2-7
D gene: -
CDR3 protein: CASSINMYEQYF
CDR3 DNA: TGTGCCAGCAGTATTAATATGTACGAGCAGTACTTC

clone size: -
V gene: TRBV5-5
J gene: TRBJ1-1
D gene: TRBD1
CDR3 protein: CASSRSGTGGTEAFF
CDR3 DNA: TGTGCCAGCAGCCGTTCCGGGACAGGGGGAACTGAAGCTTTCTTT

clone size: -
V gene: TRBV19
J gene: TRBJ1-1
D gene: TRBD1
CDR3 protein: CASWDRVNTEAFF
CDR3 DNA: TGTGCCAGTTGGGACAGGGTGAACACTGAAGCTTTCTTT

clone size: few
V gene: TRBV27
J gene: TRBJ1-4
D gene: TRBD1
CDR3 protein: CASSLGRGTREEKLFF
CDR3 DNA: TGTGCCAGCAGTTTGGGCAGGGGGACAAGGGAGGAAAAACTGTTTTTT

clone size: -
V gene: TRBV2
J gene: TRBJ1-1
D gene: TRBD1
CDR3 protein: CASTDRGQAFF
CDR3 DNA: TGTGCCAGCACAGACAGGGGGCAAGCTTTCTTT

clone size: once
V gene: TRBV19
J gene: TRBJ1-5
D gene: -
CDR3 protein: CASSIWGGRDNQPQHF
CDR3 DNA: TGTGCCAGTAGTATCTGGGGAGGGAGGGACAATCAGCCCCAGCATTTT

clone size: few
V gene: TRBV2
J gene: TRBJ1-1
D gene: -
CDR3 protein: CASSPPGSRMNTEAFF
CDR3 DNA: TGTGCCAGCAGCCCCCCGGGGTCCCGCATGAACACTGAAGCTTTCTTT

clone size: once
V gene: TRBV6-5
J gene: TRBJ1-2
D gene: TRBD1
CDR3 protein: CASSSQTTGRVGYTF
CDR3 DNA: TGTGCCAGCAGTTCGCAAACGACAGGGCGAGTTGGCTACACCTTC

clone size: -
V gene: TRBV3-1/TRBV3-2
J gene: TRBJ2-7
D gene: -
CDR3 protein: CASSQARGLLSVREQYF
CDR3 DNA: TGTGCCAGCAGCCAAGCCCGAGGACTATTGAGCGTGCGTGAGCAGTACTTC

clone size: -
V gene: TRBV7-6
J gene: TRBJ2-2
D gene: -
CDR3 protein: CASRLYTGELFF
CDR3 DNA: TGTGCCAGCAGACTATACACCGGGGAGCTGTTTTTT

clone size: -
V gene: TRBV5-5
J gene: TRBJ1-4
D gene: -
CDR3 protein: CASSLRGGDVAEKLFF
CDR3 DNA: TGTGCCAGCAGCTTGAGGGGGGGCGACGTTGCTGAAAAACTGTTTTTT

clone size: -
V gene: TRBV19
J gene: TRBJ2-7
D gene: -
CDR3 protein: CASSPDSTNSYEQYF
CDR3 DNA: TGTGCCAGTAGTCCGGACAGTACTAACTCCTACGAGCAGTACTTC

clone size: -
V gene: TRBV7-2
J gene: TRBJ2-1
D gene: -
CDR3 protein: CASSLHINSYNEQFF
CDR3 DNA: TGTGCCAGCAGCTTACATATCAATAGCTACAATGAGCAGTTCTTC

clone size: -
V gene: TRBV24-1
J gene: TRBJ2-2
D gene: -
CDR3 protein: CATVRQTQTGELFF
CDR3 DNA: TGTGCCACTGTACGACAGACCCAAACCGGGGAGCTGTTTTTT

clone size: -
V gene: TRBV9
J gene: TRBJ2-5
D gene: -
CDR3 protein: CASSVPGGKETQYF
CDR3 DNA: TGTGCCAGCAGCGTACCCGGGGGAAAAGAGACCCAGTACTTC